The next 4 T cell receptor beta chains were all read from a single sample in a study of T cell changes during pregnancy in multiple sclerosis (dated by TCRdb to about 2019). Libraries were built with the immunoSEQ multiplex PCR assay. The clones in this table, taken by TCRdb from immuneACCESS, are in-frame only. Not every clone is retained; where verified, under half of the shortfall comes from an unresolved V gene, and the cause of the rest is unknown. This sample is represented by some 60,000 clones; over 85% of them were singletons. The ten largest clones capture 3.3% of the sample. The sample in question was peripheral blood, obtained in the first trimester of pregnancy. All receptors come from a female donor in good health, enrolled as a control in a pregnancy study.

The chain has TRBV4-2 and TRBJ2-7; maybe TRBD1 (6 bases). This CDR3 region has 14 residues. CDR1 is LGHNA, CDR2 YNFKEQ, per germline. The V and J ends lost 0 bases and 3 bases respectively, with 9 bases between them. The DNA for the CDR3 is TGTGCCAGCAGCCAAGATCAGGGGAACTACGAGCAGTACTTC. As protein: CASSQDQGNYEQYF.

The chain has TRBV19 and TRBJ2-1, with 7 bases lining up with TRBD2. The CDR3 spans 14 residues. Germline V gives CDR1 LNHDA, CDR2 SQIVND (reference sequence). The junction had 3 bases not matched to a gene; V was cut back by 3 bases and J by 4 bases. This CDR3 is CASSMGGYYNEQFF. The CDR3 coding sequence is TGTGCCAGTAGTATGGGGGGGTATTACAATGAGCAGTTCTTC.

The rearrangement links TRBV7-3 to TRBJ2-2, with 8 nucleotides matching TRBD1. V lost 6 bases and J lost 1; bases outside the gene matches: 4. Germline V gives CDR1 SGHTA, CDR2 FQGTGA. CDR3 length: 15 amino acids. CDR3 region: CASRSGTGNTGELFF. In DNA, the CDR3 is TGTGCCAGCAGGTCCGGGACAGGGAACACCGGGGAGCTGTTTTTT.

The chain couples TRBV2 to TRBJ2-7; D possibly corresponds to TRBD2 (6 bases). V gave up 1 base and J gave up 7 bases, with 8 bases separating them. This CDR3 region has 12 residues. Germline V gene data show CDR1 as SNHLY and CDR2 as FYNNEI. The CDR3 loop reads CASSEVAGEQYF. Written as DNA, the CDR3 is TGTGCCAGCAGTGAAGTCGCGGGGGAGCAGTACTTC.